The subject of this entry is one T cell receptor beta chain. Its cognate antigen is unknown. This sample is part of a study of T cell responses to AZD1222 COVID-19 vaccine. Profiled with immunoSEQ multiplex PCR; TCRdb holds only in-frame clones, not every one. Among under 150,000 clones, 80% to 95% were seen once, and the ten largest hold 3% to 4.5%. Losses at the gene ends were 4 bases for V and 6 bases for J; bases not matched to a gene: 6. Germline V gene sequence: CDR1 LGHDT, CDR2 YNNKEL (reference sequence). The CDR3 length is 15 residues. Study-wide results and limits: Receipt of two AZD1222 doses was followed by a rise in Spike-specific TCR breadth and depth. Donors, mostly white British, included more females; clonal diversity was possibly underestimated. There were repertoire samples only from the period after the peak T cell response.

Sequenced here: peripheral blood, sampled 28 days after the second AZD1222 dose. The sequence derives from an adult who received the AZD1222 COVID-19 vaccine. This chain connects TRBV3-1 (or the pseudogene TRBV3-2) to TRBJ2-1, with TRBD2 matching over 10 bases. CDR3 nucleotide sequence: TGTGCCAGCAGCCCGGCGGGACTAGCGTCCAATGAGCAGTTCTTC. Amino acids: CASSPAGLASNEQFF.